This T cell receptor beta chain came from a study of cytomegalovirus exposure and HLA in healthy donors. Study-level points and caveats: Because they were indistinguishable, some V segments, including TRBV6-2 and TRBV6-3, were excluded. HLA-A and HLA-B allele assignments for most subjects were reportedly predicted accurately using TCR beta sequences. Segments of the TCR beta V type were, in most cases, productive about 90% or about 30% of the time in an earlier analysis.

The germline CDR1 and CDR2 sequences are LNHDA and SQIVND (reference sequence). V was shortened by 3 bases and J by 10 bases, with 20 bases between the two germline ends. There are 15 residues in the CDR3. Each donor was healthy, and each was a bone marrow donor. This clone has just a few counts. Its antigen is as yet unknown. 60 Vbeta and 13 Jbeta primers were used in PCR. Assay: immunoSEQ multiplex PCR; the TCRdb copy retains only in-frame clones and omits some. The data hold about 120,000 clones, with over 75% observed a single time. The V gene is TRBV19, the J gene TRBJ2-3; a possible D gene is TRBD1 (6 bases). The TCR was taken from a human donor in good health. Sequenced sample: PBMCs. The CDR3, as DNA: TGTGCCAGTAGTATCCCCTCAGCCAGGGGCTCCGCGCAGTATTTT. As protein: CASSIPSARGSAQYF.